Listed below are T cell receptor beta chains from one sample, sequenced in a study of tumor-infiltrating lymphocytes in primary liver carcinoma. TCRdb redid the calling of the multiplex PCR reads with MiXCR, one entry per CDR3 protein. Of about 300,000 distinct CDR3 sequences listed, approximately 60% are singletons. Specimen: peripheral blood. The receptors derive from a man aged 40-49 years with primary liver carcinoma and hepatitis B virus infection. The CDR3 runs from the conserved cysteine through the conserved F or W. D genes are given only for firm matches. Some rows mark clone size as missing; the rest say once, few, many or name a class of expanded clone.

>.|TRBJ2-7|TRBD1|TRBV24-1
CATREQGPHLRAVLRKDEQYF
TGTGCCACCAGGGAACAGGGGCCTCACCTACGAGCAGTACTCCGGAAGGACGAGCAGTACTTC
>.|TRBJ1-5|.|TRBV6-5
CASSYVLGQCNQPQHF
TGTGCCAGCAGTTATGTGCTAGGACAGTGCAATCAGCCCCAGCATTTT
>few|TRBJ2-2|TRBD2|TRBV29-1
CSVSTGGTGELFF
TGCAGCGTCTCCACCGGGGGGACCGGGGAGCTGTTTTTT
>many|TRBJ2-2|.|TRBV12-3/TRBV12-4
CASRSGGGQSGELFF
TGTGCCAGTAGATCCGGTGGGGGGCAAAGCGGGGAGCTGTTTTTT
>.|TRBJ1-2|.|TRBV11-1
CASSLSTNYSYTF
TGTGCCAGCAGTTTAAGCACTAACTATAGCTACACCTTC
>few|TRBJ1-1|TRBD1|TRBV7-9
CASSPGTAIEAFF
TGTGCCAGCAGCCCCGGGACAGCTATTGAAGCTTTCTTT
>many|TRBJ1-1|.|TRBV12-3/TRBV12-4
CASSPDSPAQWMNTEAFF
TGTGCCAGCAGCCCTGACTCACCAGCCCAGTGGATGAACACTGAAGCTTTCTTT
>.|TRBJ1-1|.|TRBV4-2
CASSTNQIGAGAFF
TGTGCCAGCAGCACAAACCAGATAGGCGCTGGAGCTTTCTTT
>.|TRBJ1-2|.|TRBV6-1
CASSGRREGGYTF
TGTGCCAGCAGTGGAAGAAGGGAGGGTGGCTACACCTTC
>.|TRBJ1-2|.|TRBV6-8
CASSYSPDRSPRYDNYGYTF
TGTGCCAGCAGTTACTCCCCCGACAGGTCACCCAGGTATGATAACTATGGCTACACCTTC
>.|TRBJ2-7|.|TRBV11-2
CASSLGSHADEQYF
TGTGCCAGCAGCTTAGGGTCCCATGCAGACGAGCAGTACTTC
>.|TRBJ2-1|TRBD2|TRBV30
CAWGAGGDLGQFF
TGTGCCTGGGGCGCGGGAGGGGATCTCGGGCAGTTCTTC
>.|TRBJ2-1|TRBD2|TRBV11-1
CASSVTGGPYNKQFF
TGTGCCAGCAGCGTCACGGGAGGGCCTTACAATAAGCAGTTCTTC
>.|TRBJ2-3|.|TRBV11-1
CASSRNDRDTQYF
TGTGCCAGCAGCCGAAACGATAGAGATACGCAGTATTTT
>.|TRBJ2-5|.|TRBV12-3/TRBV12-4
CASSFGQKGTQYF
TGTGCCAGCAGTTTCGGACAGAAAGGGACCCAATACTTC
>many|TRBJ2-7|TRBD1|TRBV11-1
CASGMTGVTGEQYF
TGTGCCAGCGGAATGACAGGGGTAACGGGCGAGCAGTACTTC
>many|TRBJ1-1|.|TRBV10-3
CAIKREGTEAFF
TGTGCCATCAAAAGGGAGGGCACTGAAGCTTTCTTT
>.|TRBJ2-1|TRBD2|TRBV5-4
CASSFEASGVFEQFF
TGTGCCAGCAGCTTCGAGGCTAGCGGGGTCTTCGAGCAGTTCTTC
>.|TRBJ2-2|.|TRBV6-5
CASRDTEGVGTGELFF
TGTGCCAGCAGAGACACTGAGGGCGTGGGCACCGGGGAGCTGTTTTTT
>many|TRBJ2-7|.|TRBV10-3
CAIRGGGHTYEQYF
TGTGCCATCAGAGGAGGAGGGCACACCTACGAGCAGTACTTC
>.|TRBJ1-1|TRBD1|TRBV20-1
CSARGMNRDRVFNAEAFF
TGCAGTGCTAGAGGCATGAACCGGGACAGGGTGTTTAATGCTGAAGCTTTCTTT
>.|TRBJ1-6|.|TRBV30
CAWTSRGAHSPLHF
TGTGCCTGGACCTCCCGGGGGGCGCATTCACCCCTCCACTTT
>.|TRBJ2-1|TRBD2|TRBV7-9
CASGLAAGGYNEQFF
TGTGCCAGCGGCTTAGCAGCGGGAGGGTACAATGAGCAGTTCTTC
>.|TRBJ2-7|TRBD2|TRBV11-2
CPSSLVASGRGGNEQYF
TGTCCCAGCAGCTTAGTCGCTAGCGGGAGAGGCGGCAACGAGCAGTACTTC
>.|TRBJ1-2|.|TRBV11-2
CASSPDTGLRIRSYTF
TGTGCCAGCAGCCCCGACACCGGGCTGCGGATTAGAAGCTATACCTTC
>.|TRBJ1-3|.|TRBV29-1
CSARMVENTIYF
TGCAGCGCCAGGATGGTGGAAAACACTATATATTTT
>many|TRBJ1-1|.|TRBV6-2/TRBV6-3
CASRRTGTEAFF
TGTGCCAGCAGGCGGACTGGGACTGAAGCTTTCTTT
>.|TRBJ2-5|.|TRBV4-1
CTSTRISGDETQCF
TGCACTAGCACCCGGATCTCGGGAGACGAGACCCAGTGCTTC
>many|TRBJ2-3|.|TRBV12-3/TRBV12-4
CASSFGLTADTQYF
TGTGCCAGCAGTTTTGGCCTGACGGCAGATACGCAGTATTTT
>.|TRBJ1-1|.|TRBV11-2
CASSLDLGTEAFF
TGTGCCAGCAGCTTAGACCTTGGCACCGAAGCTTTCTTT
>.|TRBJ2-3|TRBD2|TRBV14
CASSQESAGNSDTQYF
TGTGCCAGCAGCCAAGAATCAGCGGGAAATTCAGATACGCAGTATTTT
>.|TRBJ1-1|TRBD1|TRBV28
CVSSLGGNMNTEAFF
TGTGTCAGCAGTTTAGGGGGCAACATGAACACTGAAGCTTTCTTT
>.|TRBJ2-1|TRBD2|TRBV6-6
CASTRWGGIGTRGYNEQFF
TGTGCCAGCACCCGATGGGGCGGCATCGGGACTAGGGGTTACAATGAGCAGTTCTTC
>.|TRBJ2-3|TRBD2|TRBV13
CASSLRLAETDTQYF
TGTGCCAGCAGCTTAAGACTAGCGGAAACAGATACGCAGTATTTT
>.|TRBJ1-1|.|TRBV29-1
CSVTGLLTTKAFF
TGCAGCGTTACTGGACTCCTGACAACTAAAGCTTTCTTT
>.|TRBJ2-1|.|TRBV11-2
CASSIKLDNEQFF
TGTGCCAGCAGCATTAAACTAGACAATGAGCAGTTCTTC
>.|TRBJ2-4|.|TRBV4-1
CASCQQGLGKNIQYF
TGCGCCAGTTGCCAGCAGGGACTGGGCAAAAACATTCAGTACTTC
>.|TRBJ2-7|TRBD2|TRBV6-2/TRBV6-3
CASSYAASGSIF
TGTGCCAGCAGTTACGCGGCTAGCGGGAGTATTTTC
>.|TRBJ2-3|TRBD2|TRBV28
CASSESGRRADTQYF
TGTGCCAGCAGCGAGAGCGGGAGAAGGGCAGATACGCAGTATTTT
>.|TRBJ2-3|.|TRBV11-1
CDSNFGDSTDTQYF
TGTGACAGCAACTTCGGAGATAGCACAGATACGCAGTATTTT
>once|TRBJ1-6|.|TRBV30
CARVGQSNNSPLHF
TGTGCCCGGGTAGGACAGTCTAATAATTCACCCCTCCACTTT
>.|TRBJ1-1|.|TRBV11-1
CASRGGHGPEAFF
TGTGCCAGCCGGGGCGGGCATGGCCCTGAAGCTTTCTTT
>.|TRBJ2-3|TRBD2|TRBV11-3
CASSFGTSRRMDTQYF
TGTGCCAGCAGCTTTGGGACTAGCAGGAGAATGGATACGCAGTATTTT